The 26 T cell receptor beta chains presented below share a single source sample, sequenced in a study of CD8 T cells in ankylosing spondylitis. TCRdb redid the calling of the 5' RACE reads with MiXCR, one entry per CDR3 protein. The repertoire holds 200,000 to 250,000 distinct CDR3 sequences, with roughly 10% as singletons. The sequenced sample was blood, either unsorted or a sorted T cell fraction (not recorded which). The origin of the receptors is a male donor with ankylosing spondylitis or in good health (not recorded which).

This clonotype occurred a few times. CDR3 sequence (DNA): TGTGCCAGCAGCTTAGACGCTAGCTCTGGAAACACCATATATTTT. Residues: CASSLDASSGNTIYF. The J gene is TRBJ1-3, the V gene TRBV7-6; D unresolved. Germline assignment: CDR1 SGHVS and CDR2 FNYEAQ. V was cut by 1 base and J by 0 bases, with 7 bases left in between. CDR3 size: 15 residues.

This clonotype was detected ten times or more. The chain links TRBV24-1 to TRBJ2-7; D unclear. Trimming removed 7 bases from V and 2 bases from J, with 8 bases in between. Germline CDR1 KGHDR, CDR2 SFDVKD. This CDR3 contains 12 residues. The CDR3 nucleotides are TGTGCCACCAGCGGCAGTACCTACGAGCAGTACTTC. Translation gives CATSGSTYEQYF.

This clonotype was observed at least ten times. The gene calls are TRBV12-3 or TRBV12-4 and TRBJ1-5, with 7 nucleotides matching TRBD1. The CDR3 has 13 residues. V lost 8 bases, J lost 5 bases, and 6 bases stayed unmatched. The CDR3: CASCRQGDQPQHF. DNA of the CDR3: TGTGCCAGCTGCCGACAGGGCGATCAGCCCCAGCATTTT.

In this sample, this clonotype turned up many times. The genes are TRBV28 and TRBJ2-4, with D unclear. The V end lost 2 bases, the J end lost 4 bases, and 12 bases lay between the germline ends. CDR3 length: 15 amino acids. Germline CDR1 and CDR2: MDHEN and SYDVKM. The CDR3: CASSLEQPGKNIQYF. Written as DNA, the CDR3 is TGTGCCAGCAGTTTAGAACAGCCCGGGAAAAACATTCAGTACTTC.

The chain links TRBV5-1 to TRBJ2-5, with 13 bases that match TRBD2. This CDR3 comprises 19 residues. Losses at the gene ends were 4 bases for V and 4 bases for J; bases not matched to a gene: 16. Germline values: CDR1 SGHRS, CDR2 YFSETQ. The CDR3 DNA follows: TGCGCCAGCAGCCCGGGACTAGCGGGATTGCCATTTAGTGTAGAGACCCAGTACTTC. As protein: CASSPGLAGLPFSVETQYF.

This clonotype was seen only once. This chain links TRBV3-1 with TRBJ2-5; weak D call: TRBD1 (6 bases). The germline gives CDR1 LGHDT, CDR2 YNNKEL (reference sequence). This CDR3 has 20 amino acids. Trimming took 10 bases from V and 3 from J, leaving 36 bases between them. The CDR3 spells CATSQQLPGGAHQKKETQYF. In nucleotides, the CDR3 is TGTGCCACCTCCCAACAACTTCCTGGGGGCGCCCATCAAAAGAAAGAGACCCAGTACTTC.

This clonotype was seen a few times. CDR3 residues: CASSRKPNEQFF. The CDR3 coding sequence is TGTGCCAGCAGTCGCAAGCCCAATGAGCAGTTCTTC. The genes are TRBV12-3 or TRBV12-4 and TRBJ2-1, with D hard to call. Trimming pared 5 bases from V and 6 bases from J, leaving 8 bases between. The CDR3 has 12 residues.

This clonotype was recorded at least ten times. The rearrangement joins TRBV20-1 to TRBJ1-2; D is possibly TRBD1 (5 bases). CDR3 length: 12 amino acids. V dropped 1 base and J dropped 8 bases, with 11 bases sitting between them. Germline CDR1 is DFQATT and CDR2 is SNEGSKA (reference sequence). CDR3 in DNA: TGCAGTGCTAGAGTAGGGGTGCTCGGCTACACCTTC. Protein: CSARVGVLGYTF.

The chain is built from TRBV2 and TRBJ1-5, with D possibly TRBD1 on 5 matching bases. The V end was cut by 5 bases, the J end by 0 bases, with 11 bases between. Germline lookup yields CDR1 SNHLY and CDR2 FYNNEI. The CDR3 is made up of 15 amino acids. As DNA, the CDR3 is TGTGCCAGCAGTCAAATGGGGGATAGCAATCAGCCCCAGCATTTT. It yields the protein CASSQMGDSNQPQHF. Full variable domain (remainder filled in from reference TRBV2 and TRBJ1-5): EPEVTQTPSHQVTQMGQEVILRCVPISNHLYFYWYRQILGQKVEFLVSFYNNEISEKSEIFDDQFSVERPDGSNFTLKIRSTKLEDSAMYFCASSQMGDSNQPQHFGDGTRLSIL.

The sample holds many counts of this clonotype. This sequence joins TRBV28 and TRBJ2-3; 9 bases fit TRBD1. V lost 5 bases to trimming and J lost 2 bases; unmatched junction nucleotides: 5. The CDR3 length is 15 residues. Germline CDR1 and CDR2: MDHEN and SYDVKM. The DNA of the CDR3 is TGTGCCAGCAGTACACAGGGGGCACACACAGATACGCAGTATTTT. It is translated as CASSTQGAHTDTQYF. The full variable domain, completed using reference TRBV28 and TRBJ2-3, is DVKVTQSSRYLVKRTGEKVFLECVQDMDHENMFWYRQDPGLGLRLIYFSYDVKMKEKGDIPEGYSVSREKKERFSLILESASTNQTSMYLCASSTQGAHTDTQYFGPGTRLTVL.

Ten or more counts support this clonotype. The CDR3 loop reads CASSFEGQGQETQYF. The DNA of the CDR3 is TGTGCCAGCAGCTTCGAGGGACAGGGGCAAGAGACCCAGTACTTC. The rearrangement uses TRBV5-6 and TRBJ2-5; 10 bases line up with TRBD1. V was pared by 2 bases and J by 2 bases, with 3 bases of the junction left unmatched. The germline gives CDR1 SGHDT, CDR2 YYEEEE. This CDR3 has 15 amino acids.

This clonotype was seen more than once but under ten times. The V call is TRBV12-3 or TRBV12-4, the J call TRBJ2-5; D uncertain. This CDR3 is built from 13 residues. V lost 9 bases to trimming and J lost 1 base, with 12 bases between them. The CDR3 DNA reads as TGTGCCAGTTCGACGTGGGGCCAAGAGACCCAGTACTTC. Protein product: CASSTWGQETQYF.

The V call is TRBV28, the J call TRBJ2-3; 11 bases agree with TRBD2. The CDR3 extends over 12 amino acids. Looked up from germline, CDR1 is MDHEN and CDR2 is SYDVKM. V lost 6 bases and J lost 15; bases outside the gene matches: 8. CDR3 in DNA: TGTGCCAGCAGGGGAATAGCGGGGGGGCTATATTTT. It specifies CASRGIAGGLYF.

This clonotype was detected many times. The genes are TRBV2 and TRBJ2-5, with 8 nucleotides matching TRBD1. This CDR3 has 15 residues. After removal of 5 bases from V and 5 bases from J, the junction contained 10 bases not matched to a gene. Germline lookup yields CDR1 SNHLY and CDR2 FYNNEI. CDR3 bases: TGTGCCAGCAGTCCTGAGACAGGGGTTGCGGAGACCCAGTACTTC. Translating gives CASSPETGVAETQYF.

This clonotype appeared a few times. The gene calls are TRBV28 and TRBJ1-5; D is uncertain. Deletions cut 3 bases from V and 2 bases from J, with 5 bases between. This CDR3 spans 13 amino acids. Germline V gene data show CDR1 as MDHEN and CDR2 as SYDVKM. The chain's CDR3 is CASSLARNQPQHF. In DNA form, the CDR3 reads TGTGCCAGCAGTTTGGCCCGCAATCAGCCCCAGCATTTT.

This clonotype was found many times. This chain links TRBV6-5 with TRBJ2-1; TRBD2 might be the D (6 bases). The CDR3 loop spans 14 amino acids. V lost 2 bases to trimming and J lost 7 bases, with 12 bases between them. Germline V gene data show CDR1 as MNHEY and CDR2 as SVGAGI. CDR3 protein: CASSYMAGQNEQFF. The CDR3 DNA follows: TGTGCCAGCAGTTACATGGCGGGGCAAAATGAGCAGTTCTTC.

This clonotype appeared many times. The V call is TRBV5-1, the J call TRBJ1-2, with 8 positions matching TRBD1. Trimming took 0 bases from V and 5 from J; bases not matched to a gene: 6. Germline V gene sequence: CDR1 SGHRS, CDR2 YFSETQ. CDR3 size: 15 residues. CDR3 sequence reads: CASSLGNRGGYGYTF. The CDR3 DNA is TGCGCCAGCAGCTTGGGCAACAGGGGGGGATATGGCTACACCTTC.

This clonotype was recorded many times. V gene TRBV12-3 or TRBV12-4 combines with J gene TRBJ2-2, with D tentatively TRBD2 (6 bases). Trimming cost V 6 bases and J 0 bases, with 17 bases left between them. The CDR3 spans 17 residues. The CDR3 DNA follows: TGTGCCAGCAGCCCTCTACGCGGGGACTCGAACACCGGGGAGCTGTTTTTT. Amino acid sequence: CASSPLRGDSNTGELFF.

At least ten counts were recorded for this clonotype. The chain employs TRBV11-1 and TRBJ2-1; TRBD1 might be the D (6 bases). The CDR3 consists of 16 residues. Germline assignment: CDR1 SGHAT and CDR2 FQDESV (reference sequence). The V and J ends lost 1 base and 4 bases respectively, with 14 bases between them. The CDR3 loop is CASSLGGTLFYNEQFF. CDR3 sequence (DNA): TGTGCCAGCAGCTTAGGTGGGACACTCTTTTACAATGAGCAGTTCTTC.

The gene calls are TRBV15 and TRBJ2-1; 12 bases match TRBD2. Trimming cost V 2 bases and J 6 bases; bases outside gene matches: 8. The CDR3 loop spans 17 amino acids. Germline CDR1 reads LNHNV; CDR2 reads YYDKDF (reference sequence). In DNA form, the CDR3 reads TGTGCCACCAGCAGATCGGGACTAGCGGGCTGGGTCAATGAGCAGTTCTTC. Residues: CATSRSGLAGWVNEQFF. Full variable domain (missing parts from reference TRBV15 and TRBJ2-1): DAMVIQNPRYQVTQFGKPVTLSCSQTLNHNVMYWYQQKSSQAPKLLFHYYDKDFNNEADTPDNFQSRRPNTSFCFLDIRSPGLGDTAMYLCATSRSGLAGWVNEQFFGPGTRLTVL.

This clonotype showed up many times. The rearrangement uses TRBV6-1 and TRBJ1-1; 7 bases align to TRBD1. This CDR3 is 13 amino acids long. V lost 5 bases to trimming and J lost 1 base; unmatched junction nucleotides: 1. Germline lookup yields CDR1 MNHNS and CDR2 SASEGT. The CDR3 DNA sequence: TGTGCCAGCAGTAGGGGGCGGAACACTGAAGCTTTCTTT. Amino acids: CASSRGRNTEAFF.

This clonotype was counted many times. The V gene is TRBV24-1, the J gene TRBJ1-5; tentative D call: TRBD1 (5 bases). CDR1 and CDR2 (germline): KGHDR, SFDVKD. V lost 5 bases, J lost 3 bases, and 13 bases lay in between. This CDR3 is 15 amino acids long. The CDR3 nucleotides read TGTGCCACCAGTGCCCCGACAGCCTCCAATCAGCCCCAGCATTTT. It translates to CATSAPTASNQPQHF.

This clonotype was seen at least ten times. V and J are TRBV10-3 and TRBJ2-7, with TRBD2 matching over 11 bases. The CDR3 runs 15 residues. Germline loops: CDR1 ENHRY, CDR2 SYGVKD. V trimming: 3 bases; J trimming: 2 bases; junction bases outside the gene matches: 3. For the CDR3, the DNA is TGTGCCATCAGTGAACTGACTAGCGGGACCTACGAGCAGTACTTC. It translates to CAISELTSGTYEQYF.

There are many counts of this clonotype. The chain joins TRBV20-1 to TRBJ1-6; D gene ambiguous. Germline CDR1 is DFQATT and CDR2 is SNEGSKA (reference sequence). V was cut by 5 bases and J by 10 bases, with 18 bases left in between. The CDR3 loop spans 14 amino acids. The CDR3 DNA sequence: TGCAGTGCTCCCGGACTGGTCCCGGGGTCACCCCTCCACTTT. Amino acids: CSAPGLVPGSPLHF.

The V gene is TRBV20-1, the J gene TRBJ1-1; D is unresolved. V lost 6 bases and J lost 5, with 16 bases in between. The CDR3 totals 13 residues. Germline values: CDR1 DFQATT, CDR2 SNEGSKA (reference sequence). As DNA, the CDR3 is TGCAGTGCCCAGCAGACGGTAGGGACTGAAGCTTTCTTT. Residues: CSAQQTVGTEAFF.

This clonotype was picked up many times. The V call is TRBV7-2, the J call TRBJ2-7; possibly TRBD1 for D (5 bases). Germline V gene sequence: CDR1 SGHTA, CDR2 FQGNSA. V was trimmed by 2 bases and J by 2 bases, leaving 13 bases between them. This CDR3 contains 15 residues. CDR3 sequence: CASSLRGRETYEQYF. In DNA form, the CDR3 reads TGTGCCAGCAGCTTAAGGGGCAGGGAAACCTACGAGCAGTACTTC. The full variable domain, in which reference TRBV7-2 and TRBJ2-7 provide the parts outside the CDR3, is GAGVSQSPSNKVTEKGKDVELRCDPISGHTALYWYRQSLGQGLEFLIYFQGNSAPDKSGLPSDRFSAERTGGSVSTLTIQRTQQEDSAVYLCASSLRGRETYEQYFGPGTRLTVT.